A single sample is the source of the 15 T cell receptor beta chains below, sequenced in a study of regulatory T cells in long-lasting Graves disease (dated by TCRdb to the early 2020s). In the paper's terms, the time point label means: newly diagnosed GD, antithyroid drugs for less than 3 months. For both TCR sequencing and RNA sequencing, RNA was extracted from PBMCs in TRIzol. The receptor library was made with multiplex PCR. Data came from an Illumina HiSeq 4000. iRepertoire HTBI primers and Arm-PCR amplification of CDR3 regions were used to construct TCR beta libraries. Using fastp trimming at Q25 and MiXCR clonotype assembly, TCRdb reanalyzed the public sequencing data and kept in-frame beta chains. Entries that share a CDR3 protein sequence are merged under the most common genes and DNA. The sample data list 600,000 to 650,000 distinct CDR3 sequences, and 16% of these were observed just once. Around a sixth of the sample rests with the top ten.

These sequences were also reported in another study, on T cells in Graves' hyperthyroidism and ophthalmopathy.

The source was peripheral blood mononuclear cells (PBMCs), collected at new diagnosis, from a patient treated with antithyroid drugs. These receptors were collected from a woman aged 30 to 39 with Graves disease. Donor details come from another sample of the same person, matched by shared clones.

Note on this clonotype: A read error may be the cause here, since a much bigger clone is one base away. The rearrangement links TRBV28 to TRBJ2-7, with D possibly TRBD1 on 6 matching bases. Germline V gene lookup returns CDR1 MDHEN and CDR2 SYDVKM. The V gene lost 10 bases and the J gene lost 3 bases, with 10 bases spanning the gap. The CDR3 length is 11 residues. The CDR3 DNA follows: TGTGCCAACAGGGCGTACTACGAGCAGTACTTC. Its translation is CANRAYYEQYF.

This clonotype turned up a few times. CDR3 nucleotides: TGTGCCACCAGCAGAGACCGGGCCGGAGAGGAGACCCAGTACTTC. Translating it yields CATSRDRAGEETQYF. V gene TRBV15 combines with J gene TRBJ2-5; D call uncertain. The germline gives CDR1 LNHNV, CDR2 YYDKDF (reference sequence). The germline V and J ends were trimmed by 0 bases and 5 bases, with 13 bases remaining between them. This CDR3 spans 15 amino acids.

This chain uses TRBV20-1 with TRBJ1-1; the D is unclear. The CDR3 consists of 12 residues. Germline-derived CDR1 and CDR2 are DFQATT and SNEGSKA (reference sequence). Trimming left V 3 bases short and J 0 bases short, with 5 bases between. The CDR3 DNA follows: TGCAGTGCTAGTTTAATGAACACTGAAGCTTTCTTT. This codes for CSASLMNTEAFF.

This clonotype was detected many times. The chain recombines TRBV27 with TRBJ2-5; the D is unclear. Trimming left V 2 bases short and J 5 bases short, with 12 bases between. The CDR3 is made up of 14 amino acids. Germline-derived CDR1 and CDR2 are MNHEY and SMNVEV (reference sequence). This CDR3 reads CASSLASARETQYF. The DNA of the CDR3 is TGTGCCAGCAGTTTAGCCTCCGCGCGGGAGACCCAGTACTTC.

This clonotype showed up just a few times. The rearrangement joins TRBV20-1 to TRBJ2-3; 9 nucleotides line up with TRBD2. V shed 1 base, J shed 3 bases, and the junction held 11 bases outside the gene matches. Germline V gives CDR1 DFQATT, CDR2 SNEGSKA (reference sequence). The CDR3 totals 17 residues. CDR3 DNA sequence: TGCAGTGCTAGAGGATGGGAGACTAGCGGACTAACAGATACGCAGTATTTT. Its protein is CSARGWETSGLTDTQYF.

Many counts were recorded for this clonotype. The chain links TRBV7-2 to TRBJ2-5; D ambiguous. The CDR3 runs to 13 residues. Deletions cut 4 bases from V and 7 bases from J, with 13 bases between. CDR1 and CDR2 (germline): SGHTA, FQGNSA. The CDR3 here is CASSSYTQVTQYF. The CDR3 nucleotides read TGTGCCAGCAGCTCGTATACCCAGGTGACCCAGTACTTC.

There are a few counts of this clonotype. V gene TRBV7-9 combines with J gene TRBJ2-1; possibly TRBD1 for D (5 bases). Near its end, the DNA agrees better with TRBJ2-7, so the J call may be wrong. CDR1 and CDR2 from the germline V gene are SEHNR and FQNEAQ (reference sequence). This CDR3 comprises 14 residues. The CDR3 sequence: CASSLHSRVYEQYF. CDR3 bases: TGTGCCAGCAGCTTACATTCCAGGGTCTACGAGCAGTACTTC.

V gene TRBV7-9 combines with J gene TRBJ2-3; D might be TRBD1 (6 bases). V was clipped by 2 bases and J by 2 bases, with 8 bases between them. The CDR3 length is 14 residues. Germline loops: CDR1 SEHNR, CDR2 FQNEAQ (reference sequence). Written as DNA, the CDR3 is TGTGCCAGCAGCTTATACAGGGACACAGATACGCAGTATTTT. This sequence encodes CASSLYRDTDTQYF.

This clonotype was detected a few times. The gene calls are TRBV6-5 and TRBJ1-4; D is unresolved. Germline CDR1 reads MNHEY; CDR2 reads SVGAGI. Trimming shortened V by 0 bases and J by 3 bases, and 11 bases separated the two germline ends. CDR3 length equals 16 residues. CDR3 nucleotide sequence: TGTGCCAGCAGTTACTCCCTCGCAGCCCCTAATGAAAAACTGTTTTTT. This sequence encodes CASSYSLAAPNEKLFF.

The chain uses TRBV28 and TRBJ2-3, with D perhaps TRBD2 (6 bases). The CDR3 is 15 amino acids. CDR1 and CDR2 from the germline V gene are MDHEN and SYDVKM. Trimming shortened V by 7 bases and J by 3 bases, and 17 bases separated the two germline ends. CDR3 in amino acids: CASTRRVSGTDTQYF. CDR3 nucleotides: TGTGCCAGCACCCGGAGGGTCTCCGGGACAGATACGCAGTATTTT.

This clonotype was detected ten times or more. This rearrangement joins TRBV7-8 to TRBJ2-7, with 8 bases lining up with TRBD1. The germline gives CDR1 SGHVS, CDR2 FQNEAQ. Losses at the gene ends were 2 bases for V and 3 bases for J; bases not matched to a gene: 6. The CDR3 loop spans 15 amino acids. CDR3 protein: CASSLPGQGGYEQYF. The CDR3 bases are TGTGCCAGCAGCTTACCAGGACAGGGCGGCTACGAGCAGTACTTC.

This clonotype came up many times. The chain couples TRBV5-1 to TRBJ1-1; a possible D gene is TRBD1 (6 bases). Between the trimmed V and J ends, which lost 3 bases and 0 bases, there was a span of 15 bases. The CDR3 covers 16 residues. The germline gives CDR1 SGHRS, CDR2 YFSETQ. This chain's CDR3 is CASSSDHREMNTEAFF. The CDR3 bases are TGCGCCAGCAGCTCGGATCACAGGGAGATGAACACTGAAGCTTTCTTT. The full variable domain, completed using reference TRBV5-1 and TRBJ1-1, is KAGVTQTPRYLIKTRGQQVTLSCSPISGHRSVSWYQQTPGQGLQFLFEYFSETQRNKGNFPGRFSGRQFSNSRSEMNVSTLELGDSALYLCASSSDHREMNTEAFFGQGTRLTVV.

V and J are TRBV4-1 and TRBJ2-1; TRBD2 might be the D (6 bases). The germline V and J ends were trimmed by 1 base and 4 bases, with 11 bases remaining between them. Germline V gene data show CDR1 as MGHRA and CDR2 as YSYEKL. The CDR3 runs to 15 residues. The CDR3 spells CASSQAGDAYNEQFF. In DNA, the CDR3 is TGCGCCAGCAGCCAAGCGGGAGATGCTTACAATGAGCAGTTCTTC.

This clonotype was found many times. J is TRBJ2-5 and V is TRBV6-9; perhaps TRBD2 as D (6 bases). The CDR3 covers 15 residues. Germline-derived CDR1 and CDR2 are MNHGY and SVAAGI. V was shortened by 1 base and J by 0 bases, with 9 bases between the two germline ends. The CDR3 loop is CASSYLAENQETQYF. CDR3 nucleotides: TGTGCCAGCAGTTATTTAGCGGAGAACCAAGAGACCCAGTACTTC.

This clonotype was recorded a few times. The genes are TRBV3-1 and TRBJ2-7; TRBD2 matches at 11 bases. There are 17 residues in the CDR3. The germline gives CDR1 LGHDT, CDR2 YNNKEL (reference sequence). The V segment lost 3 bases and the J segment 3 bases; nucleotides outside the gene matches: 10. Here the CDR3 DNA reads TGTGCCAGCAGCCATTTCTCTGCTGGACTAGCGGGCTACGAGCAGTACTTC. Translating it yields CASSHFSAGLAGYEQYF.